This TCR beta chain was captured by sequencing in a study of T cell responses to AZD1222 COVID-19 vaccine. Remarks on this clone: Its matching antigen is unknown.

Notes on the study in general: Seropositive status at baseline applied to only a handful of AZD1222 recipients. Nearly half of unique spike-specific TCRs reportedly avoided B.1.351 and B.1.1.7 mutated regions.

Germline lookup yields CDR1 ENHRY and CDR2 SYGVKD. V lost 6 bases, J lost 2 bases, and 13 bases lay in between. There are 14 residues in the CDR3. Here immunoSEQ multiplex PCR was the method, and the copy in TCRdb shows in-frame clones only, minus some. This table holds over 120,000 clones, around 90% found once. This sequence originates from an adult in good health. Sample: peripheral blood, taken on day 0 of AZD1222 vaccination. V and J are TRBV10-3 and TRBJ2-5; D might be TRBD2 (6 bases). DNA for the CDR3: TGTGCCATCAGGGGTCGGGACTCTCAAGAGACCCAGTACTTC. This sequence encodes CAIRGRDSQETQYF.